This TCR beta chain emerged from a study of post-analysis software for immune sequencing data. TCR beta cDNA libraries included unique molecular identifiers. A single record per CDR3 protein comes from TCRdb applying MiXCR to the PCR reads. The sample shows hundreds of thousands of distinct CDR3 sequences, roughly 45% of them seen only once. In its sample, this clonotype was seen a few times. Its antigen remains unknown. Trimming removed 8 bases from V and 1 base from J; junction bases left unmatched: 9. The CDR3 contains 18 residues. Germline CDR1 and CDR2: ENHRY and SYGVKD. Whole-study results and caveats: Higher frequency in patients than in controls was seen for roughly 5 TRBV segments, with TRBV5-6, TRBV5-1 and TRBV20-1 among them.

This chain connects TRBV10-3 to TRBJ2-3; 16 positions match TRBD2. The sequencing sample was made of blood. This clonotype was sampled from a girl between 5 and 17 years old with multiple sclerosis. This CDR3 is CAIGTGLAGGRGTDTQYF. The CDR3 coding sequence is TGTGCCATCGGAACGGGACTAGCGGGAGGGAGAGGCACAGATACGCAGTATTTT.